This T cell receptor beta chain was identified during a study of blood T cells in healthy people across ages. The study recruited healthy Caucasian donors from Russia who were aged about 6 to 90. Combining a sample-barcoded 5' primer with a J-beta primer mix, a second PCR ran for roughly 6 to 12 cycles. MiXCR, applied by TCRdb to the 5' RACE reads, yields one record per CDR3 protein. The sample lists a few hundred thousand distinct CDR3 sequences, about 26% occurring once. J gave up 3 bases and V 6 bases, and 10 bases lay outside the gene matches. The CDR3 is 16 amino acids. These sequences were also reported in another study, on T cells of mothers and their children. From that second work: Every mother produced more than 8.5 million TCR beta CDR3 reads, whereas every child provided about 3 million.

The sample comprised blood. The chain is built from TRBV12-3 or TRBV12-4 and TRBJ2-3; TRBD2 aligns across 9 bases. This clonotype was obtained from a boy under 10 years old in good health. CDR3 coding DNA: TGTGCCAGCAGCCCCCTGCGGGGGGGCGAAACAGATACGCAGTATTTT. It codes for CASSPLRGGETDTQYF.